This T cell receptor (beta chain) was obtained from a study of response to subunit inactivated influenza vaccine. Germline V gene lookup returns CDR1 SGHAT and CDR2 FQDESV (reference sequence). V trimming: 1 base; J trimming: 7 bases; junction bases outside the gene matches: 12. The CDR3 is 18 amino acids. TCRdb passed the RT-PCR reads through MiXCR, listing each CDR3 protein once. The sample has 650,000 to 850,000 distinct CDR3 sequences, approximately 15% seen once. This chain connects TRBV11-1 to TRBJ2-1; TRBD2 matches 11 bases. The source is a man aged 45-65 years who received an inactivated influenza vaccine. Material: PBMCs from blood, obtained around 14 days before vaccination. CDR3 sequence reads: CASSLVAFSGRATNEQFF. CDR3 coding DNA: TGTGCCAGCAGCTTAGTCGCCTTTAGCGGGAGGGCCACGAATGAGCAGTTCTTC.